A selection of T cell receptor beta chains follows, all from one sample in a study of beta chain features in type 1 diabetes. TCRdb's copy holds only in-frame clones and misses some; the assay was immunoSEQ multiplex PCR. Of about 280,000 clones listed, 15% are singletons. Sequenced material: naive CD4+ T cells from blood. The receptors derive from a man between 18 and 35 years old with type 1 diabetes. CDR3s include the opening cysteine and the closing phenylalanine or tryptophan. Fields, in order: clone size, V gene, CDR3 length, D gene, J gene, CDR3 DNA, CDR3 protein. A D gene is named only where the DNA matches it firmly. Part of the rows lack a size; the others show once, few, many or a class for expanded clones.

few	TRBV28	14	.	TRBJ1-5	TGTGCCAGCAGTTGGCCTAGCGGGCGTCAGCCCCAGCATTTT	CASSWPSGRQPQHF
.	TRBV7-9	14	.	TRBJ1-6	TGTGCCAGCAGCCCACAAGGTAGCGATTCACCCCTCCACTTT	CASSPQGSDSPLHF
few	TRBV4-2	15	.	TRBJ2-5	TGTGCCAGCAGCCAAAATACAGGGAGACAAGAGACCCAGTACTTC	CASSQNTGRQETQYF
.	TRBV6-6	16	.	TRBJ2-1	TGTGCCAGCAGTTACACAGGGGGGGTTTTTGGCAATGAGCAGTTCTTC	CASSYTGGVFGNEQFF
few	TRBV6-1	15	TRBD2	TRBJ2-7	TGTGCCAGCAGTGCTCGGACTAGCGGGAGAGACGAGCAGTACTTC	CASSARTSGRDEQYF
.	TRBV28	14	.	TRBJ2-7	TGTGCCAGCAAGAAGGGGATGGGGACCTACGAGCAGTACTTC	CASKKGMGTYEQYF
few	TRBV5-4	15	.	TRBJ2-7	TGTGCCAGCAGCCGCGGAACAGGGAAATCCTACGAGCAGTACTTC	CASSRGTGKSYEQYF
few	TRBV28	13	TRBD2	TRBJ2-3	TGTGCCAGCAGCCGGGGGGGCACAGATACGCAGTATTTT	CASSRGGTDTQYF
.	TRBV19	13	TRBD1	TRBJ2-4	TGTGCCAGTAAGAGACAGGGGGCGTACATTCAGTACTTC	CASKRQGAYIQYF
.	TRBV20-1	10	.	TRBJ1-1	TGCACGGCAGGCAACACTGAAGCTTTCTTT	CTAGNTEAFF
.	TRBV9	19	TRBD1	TRBJ2-1	TGTGCCAGCAGCGTAGACCCCTCGTCGGCCTCAGGGGGCTGGAATGAGCAGTTCTTC	CASSVDPSSASGGWNEQFF